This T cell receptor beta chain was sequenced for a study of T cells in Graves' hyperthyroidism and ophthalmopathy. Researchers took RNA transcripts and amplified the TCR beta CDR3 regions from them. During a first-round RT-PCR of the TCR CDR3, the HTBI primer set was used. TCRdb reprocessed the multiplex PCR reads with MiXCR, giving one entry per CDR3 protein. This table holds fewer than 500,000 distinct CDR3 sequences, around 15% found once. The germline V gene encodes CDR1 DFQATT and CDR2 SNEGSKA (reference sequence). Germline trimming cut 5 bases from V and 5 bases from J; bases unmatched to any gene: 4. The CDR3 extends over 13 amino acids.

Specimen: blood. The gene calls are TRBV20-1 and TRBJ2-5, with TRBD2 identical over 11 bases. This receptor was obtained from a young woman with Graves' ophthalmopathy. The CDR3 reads CSALSGGAETQYF. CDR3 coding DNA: TGCAGTGCTCTTAGCGGGGGGGCGGAGACCCAGTACTTC.